This TCR beta chain is drawn from a study of T cell responses to AZD1222 COVID-19 vaccine. From germline, CDR1 is SGHNT and CDR2 YYREEE (reference sequence). The CDR3 runs to 12 residues. After removal of 6 bases from V and 4 bases from J, the junction contained 2 bases not matched to a gene. Study-wide results and caveats: White British ancestry dominated among donors, who included more females, and clonal diversity was possibly underestimated. None of the repertoires were sampled until the peak T cell response had passed.

Profiling relied on immunoSEQ multiplex PCR, and the TCRdb table lists in-frame clones only, not all of them. The sample has roughly 120,000 clones, 80% to 90% seen once. On this clone: What it binds is unknown.

This TCR came from an adult in good health. The V gene is TRBV5-4, the J gene TRBJ2-5; 8 positions match TRBD1. The sample in question was peripheral blood, obtained on day 0 of AZD1222 vaccination. CDR3 DNA: TGTGCCAGCAAAGGGACAGGAGAGACCCAGTACTTC. Its translation is CASKGTGETQYF.